This TCR beta chain was found in a study of T cells after yellow fever vaccination. Study-wide findings and caveats: At around 96% for CD4 and approximately 88% for CD8, most primary-vaccination clones showed up again after the booster.

CDR1 is LGHNA, CDR2 YSLEER, per germline. The CDR3 extends over 20 amino acids. V was pared by 1 base and J by 0 bases, with 15 bases of the junction left unmatched. Note on this clonotype: Its cognate antigen is unknown.

TCRdb reanalysed the 5' RACE reads using MiXCR and keeps one entry per CDR3 protein. The sample shows around 610,000 distinct CDR3 sequences, roughly 14% of them seen only once. The origin of this receptor is a man aged 25 to 40 who received the YFV17D yellow fever vaccine. The material sequenced was PBMCs, taken on the day of the yellow fever booster vaccination. V usage is TRBV4-3 and J usage is TRBJ1-1, with 9 positions matching TRBD1. The CDR3 bases are TGCGCCAGCAGCCAAGTGTGGACAGGGGTTTCAGGCAAGATGAACACTGAAGCTTTCTTT. Translating it yields CASSQVWTGVSGKMNTEAFF.